This T cell receptor beta chain emerged from a study of CD8 T cells in Susac syndrome. This CDR3 spans 12 amino acids. The germline CDR1 and CDR2 sequences are SQVTM and ANQGSEA. Trimming stripped 5 bases from V and 1 base from J, with 5 bases between. Whole-study results and caveats: It was acknowledged by the study that relatively few individuals were included in its TCR sequencing and HLA analysis.

RNA totalling roughly 0.45 to 1 ug underwent reverse transcription with random hexamers. The method of amplification for TCR beta CDR3 was immunoSEQ multiplex PCR, covering 54 Vbeta and 13 Jbeta. One entry per CDR3 protein results from TCRdb running MiXCR on the immunoSEQ multiplex PCR reads. The table has around 220,000 distinct CDR3 sequences, approximately 90% seen once; the top ten hold 0.1% to 0.15%. Sequencing of TCR beta covered CD8+ and CD4+ T cells obtained from blood. TEMRA cells were enriched by FACS, while CD8+ and CD4+ T cells were obtained through a negative isolation that was performed magnetically. This clonotype has a handful of counts. What it recognizes is unknown.

This TCR derives from a human donor with multiple sclerosis. Sample: CD8+ T cells from PBMCs. This chain joins TRBV29-1 and TRBJ2-2, with D maybe TRBD2 (5 bases). Here the CDR3 reads CSVRENTGELFF. For the CDR3, the DNA is TGCAGCGTTCGGGAGAACACCGGGGAGCTGTTTTTT.